The 25 T cell receptor beta chains below come from one sample, sequenced in a study of cytomegalovirus exposure and HLA in healthy donors. It was with 60 Vbeta and 13 Jbeta primers that the PCR ran. Only in-frame clones appear in the TCRdb table, and some are missing; sequencing was by immunoSEQ multiplex PCR. Of about 110,000 clones listed, roughly 71% were seen once; the top ten hold 11%. Material for sequencing was PBMCs. These receptors were obtained from a man aged 40-55 years in good health and CMV-seropositive.

The V call is TRBV7-2, the J call TRBJ2-7; the D gene is possibly TRBD1 (5 bases). The CDR3 is 16 amino acids. Germline CDR1 SGHTA, CDR2 FQGNSA. V was cut by 1 base and J by 5 bases, with 18 bases left in between. CDR3 coding DNA: TGTGCCAGCAGCTTAGGGGGCCCCCCAGGAGAAAACGAGCAGTACTTC. Encoded protein: CASSLGGPPGENEQYF.

The V call is TRBV5-8, the J call TRBJ2-3, with 11 bases identical to TRBD1. The germline V gene encodes CDR1 SGHTS and CDR2 YDEGEE. This CDR3 has 14 residues. J lost 6 bases, V lost 6 bases, and 6 bases had no gene match. As DNA, the CDR3 is TGTGCCAGCACCGGGACAGGGGGACGGGATACGCAGTATTTT. Protein sequence: CASTGTGGRDTQYF.

This clone was detected only once. The chain employs TRBV14 and TRBJ2-7, with TRBD1 matching over 9 bases. The germline V gene has CDR1 SGHDN and CDR2 FVKESK. The CDR3 extends over 18 amino acids. V shed 1 base, J shed 0 bases, and the junction held 10 bases outside the gene matches. The CDR3 sequence is CASSQAAGQGWSSYEQYF. CDR3 bases: TGTGCCAGCAGCCAAGCCGCGGGACAGGGATGGTCCTCCTACGAGCAGTACTTC.

This sequence joins TRBV19 and TRBJ2-5, with D perhaps matching TRBD2 (5 bases). The CDR3 extends over 13 amino acids. The germline gives CDR1 LNHDA, CDR2 SQIVND (reference sequence). V was cut by 5 bases and J by 1 base, with 8 bases left in between. The CDR3: CASSGGGQETQYF. CDR3 nucleotide sequence: TGTGCCAGTAGTGGAGGAGGCCAAGAGACCCAGTACTTC.

There are a few counts of this clone. The chain joins TRBV4-1 to TRBJ1-1, with D hard to call. V lost 4 bases and J lost 6, with 12 bases in between. Germline values: CDR1 MGHRA, CDR2 YSYEKL. This CDR3 spans 13 amino acids. The CDR3 region is CASSPRVFAEAFF. In nucleotides, the CDR3 is TGCGCCAGCAGCCCGAGGGTCTTTGCTGAAGCTTTCTTT.

This clone was seen a single time. The chain joins TRBV28 to TRBJ1-5; a weak D match, TRBD1 (5 bases). This CDR3 is built from 15 residues. V was cut by 6 bases and J by 2 bases, with 14 bases left in between. CDR1 and CDR2 from the germline V gene are MDHEN and SYDVKM. CDR3 bases: TGTGCCAGCAGGTCGGTAGGGGTGGGCAATCAGCCCCAGCATTTT. Translating gives CASRSVGVGNQPQHF.

The V and J genes are TRBV6-6 and TRBJ2-5, with a tentative D call TRBD2 (6 bases). Trimming left V 4 bases short and J 4 bases short, with 19 bases between. CDR1 and CDR2 from the germline V gene are MNHNY and SVGAGI (reference sequence). This CDR3 comprises 16 residues. This CDR3 is CASSFIPGVSGETQYF. The CDR3 region has the DNA TGTGCCAGCAGTTTCATCCCGGGGGTTTCGGGAGAGACCCAGTACTTC.

This chain joins TRBV18 and TRBJ2-7; D might be TRBD2 (5 bases). V dropped 5 bases and J dropped 4 bases, with 12 bases sitting between them. The germline CDR1 and CDR2 sequences are KGHSH and LQKENI. CDR3 size: 13 residues. The CDR3 DNA follows: TGTGCCAGCTCAGAGGGATCTCCGTACGAGCAGTACTTC. Residues: CASSEGSPYEQYF.

The chain links TRBV4-1 to TRBJ2-7; possibly TRBD2 for D (5 bases). The CDR3 totals 15 residues. The V end lost 1 base, the J end lost 0 bases, and 10 bases lay between the germline ends. Germline loops: CDR1 MGHRA, CDR2 YSYEKL. Here the CDR3 DNA reads TGCGCCAGCAGCCAAGGGGTCGGGGTCTCCTACGAGCAGTACTTC. It is translated as CASSQGVGVSYEQYF.

The chain has TRBV7-6 and TRBJ1-4, with D possibly being TRBD1 (5 bases). V was shortened by 5 bases and J by 8 bases, with 15 bases between the two germline ends. The germline gives CDR1 SGHVS, CDR2 FNYEAQ. The CDR3 contains 14 residues. This chain's CDR3 is CASSKGRVAEKLFF. DNA of the CDR3: TGTGCCAGCAGCAAAGGCAGGGTAGCCGAAAAACTGTTTTTT. Drawing the rest from reference TRBV7-6 and TRBJ1-4, the complete variable domain is GAGVSQSPRYKVTKRGQDVALRCDPISGHVSLYWYRQALGQGPEFLTYFNYEAQQDKSGLPNDRFSAERPEGSISTLTIQRTEQRDSAMYRCASSKGRVAEKLFFGSGTQLSVL.

V is TRBV6-5 and J is TRBJ1-2, with D maybe TRBD1 (5 bases). V dropped 0 bases and J dropped 6 bases, with 11 bases sitting between them. The germline gives CDR1 MNHEY, CDR2 SVGAGI. The CDR3 has 14 amino acids. CDR3 protein: CASSYSPRENGYTF. The CDR3 bases are TGTGCCAGCAGTTACTCCCCCAGGGAAAATGGCTACACCTTC.

The chain has TRBV6-1 and TRBJ2-7; 10 nucleotides match TRBD2. The junction had 1 base not matched to a gene; V was cut back by 2 bases and J by 0 bases. The germline V gene encodes CDR1 MNHNS and CDR2 SASEGT. The CDR3 loop spans 15 amino acids. The CDR3 spells CASSERTSGSYEQYV. The CDR3 coding sequence is TGTGCCAGCAGTGAACGGACTAGCGGCTCCTACGAGCAGTACGTC.

J is TRBJ2-5 and V is TRBV10-1, with 10 bases aligning to TRBD2. The V and J ends lost 4 bases and 5 bases, in that order; junction bases with no gene match: 7. The CDR3 runs 15 residues. Germline CDR1 is WNHNN and CDR2 is SYGVQD (reference sequence). The CDR3 sequence: CASSGVAGGGETQYF. Here the CDR3 DNA reads TGCGCCAGCAGTGGAGTAGCGGGAGGTGGGGAGACCCAGTACTTC.

CDR3 region: CASSLVQGHMGNEQFF. CDR3 DNA: TGCGCCAGCAGCTTGGTTCAGGGGCATATGGGCAATGAGCAGTTCTTC. The V call is TRBV5-1, the J call TRBJ2-1, with D maybe TRBD1 (6 bases). Trimming stripped 0 bases from V and 6 bases from J, with 16 bases between. CDR3 length: 16 amino acids. CDR1 SGHRS and CDR2 YFSETQ come from the germline V gene.

J is TRBJ1-3 and V is TRBV5-4, with D possibly being TRBD1 (6 bases). With 4 bases removed from V and 6 bases from J, the gap between germline ends came to 14 bases. The CDR3 sequence is 14 residues long. CDR1 SGHNT and CDR2 YYREEE come from the germline V gene (reference sequence). The DNA for the CDR3 is TGTGCCAGCAGCGAAACAGGGATACAAAACACCATATATTTT. Amino acids: CASSETGIQNTIYF.

The J gene is TRBJ1-5, the V gene TRBV6-6, with TRBD1 matching 8 bases. J gave up 7 bases and V 1 base, and 3 bases lay outside the gene matches. Per germline, CDR1 MNHNY and CDR2 SVGAGI (reference sequence). CDR3 length: 14 amino acids. CDR3 protein: CASSYLTGEQPQHF. The CDR3 DNA is TGTGCCAGCAGTTACTTGACAGGGGAACAGCCCCAGCATTTT.

This clone was seen only a few times. CDR3 in DNA: TGTGCCAGCAGCCCCGGGACAGAGATCACTGAAGCTTTCTTT. As protein: CASSPGTEITEAFF. The genes are TRBV5-4 and TRBJ1-1; 7 positions match TRBD1. The CDR3 loop spans 14 amino acids. Germline CDR1 SGHNT, CDR2 YYREEE (reference sequence). V was clipped by 4 bases and J by 4 bases; unmatched bases: 7. The full variable domain, completed using reference TRBV5-4 and TRBJ1-1, is ETGVTQSPTHLIKTRGQQVTLRCSSQSGHNTVSWYQQALGQGPQFIFQYYREEENGRGNFPPRFSGLQFPNYSSELNVNALELDDSALYLCASSPGTEITEAFFGQGTRLTVV.

The rearrangement uses TRBV21-1 and TRBJ2-7; TRBD2, the table's D call, was not compared with the DNA. TRBV21-1 is annotated as a pseudogene. CDR3 length: 17 residues. Here the CDR3 reads CASSKAPWTSVSYEQYV. In nucleotides, the CDR3 is TGTGCCAGCAGCAAAGCCCCCTGGACTAGCGTTTCCTACGAGCAGTACGTC.

The chain carries TRBV7-9 and TRBJ2-3; tentatively, D is TRBD1 (6 bases). The germline V gene has CDR1 SEHNR and CDR2 FQNEAQ (reference sequence). Trimming pared 2 bases from V and 13 bases from J, leaving 13 bases between. The CDR3 extends over 12 amino acids. The CDR3 bases are TGTGCCAGCAGCTTAAGTCCAGGGGAAGAGTATTTT. This sequence encodes CASSLSPGEEYF.

The chain carries TRBV7-9 and TRBJ2-5, with 7 bases identical to TRBD1. Matching the DNA end better, TRBJ2-7 makes the J call doubtful. CDR1 is SEHNR, CDR2 FQNEAQ, per germline (reference sequence). The CDR3 length is 15 residues. The CDR3: CASSSTQTGTSEQYF. CDR3 in DNA: TGTGCCAGCAGCTCGACTCAGACAGGGACGTCCGAGCAGTACTTC.

J is TRBJ2-5 and V is TRBV6-6, with TRBD1 matching 7 bases. In germline, CDR1 is MNHNY, CDR2 SVGAGI (reference sequence). V lost 2 bases, J lost 2 bases, and 8 bases stayed unmatched. The CDR3 runs to 16 residues. The CDR3 protein is CASSYQGQILQETQYF. As DNA, the CDR3 is TGTGCCAGCAGTTACCAGGGACAGATCTTACAAGAGACCCAGTACTTC.

This rearrangement joins TRBV19 to TRBJ1-4; D is possibly TRBD1 (6 bases). The CDR3 extends over 14 amino acids. Trimming took off 3 bases at V and 5 bases at J, with 10 bases between the two ends. Germline CDR1 reads LNHDA; CDR2 reads SQIVND (reference sequence). CDR3 region: CASSILDRNEKLFF. The CDR3 DNA reads as TGTGCCAGTAGTATTCTGGACAGAAATGAAAAACTGTTTTTT.

The chain combines TRBV4-3 with TRBJ2-1; 11 nucleotides line up with TRBD2. With 3 bases clipped from V and 6 bases from J, the junction kept 7 bases outside the gene matches. The CDR3 is 16 amino acids. Germline CDR1 reads LGHNA; CDR2 reads YSLEER. CDR3 loop: CASSQQLAGDSNEQFF. CDR3 sequence (DNA): TGCGCCAGCAGCCAGCAACTAGCGGGAGACTCCAATGAGCAGTTCTTC.

V usage is TRBV28 and J usage is TRBJ2-7; possible D gene TRBD2, 6 bases. The V end was cut by 2 bases, the J end by 6 bases, with 14 bases between. The CDR3 has 14 residues. Germline-derived CDR1 and CDR2 are MDHEN and SYDVKM. The CDR3 region has the DNA TGTGCCAGCAGTTTACGGGGAGGACTCAGCGAGCAGTACTTC. Translating gives CASSLRGGLSEQYF.

CDR3 amino acids: CASRAPTREEQYV. CDR3 bases: TGTGCCAGCAGAGCACCGACCAGGGAAGAGCAGTACGTC. The chain is built from TRBV6-1 and TRBJ2-7; possible D gene TRBD1, 5 bases. Germline V gene sequence: CDR1 MNHNS, CDR2 SASEGT. The CDR3 covers 13 residues. The V end was cut by 6 bases, the J end by 7 bases, with 16 bases between.